This TCR beta chain was recovered during a study of control samples from healthy donors and cancer patients (dated by TCRdb to the early 2020s). V sheds 8 bases and J sheds 8 bases, leaving 18 bases between their ends. CDR3 length: 13 amino acids, cysteine to phenylalanine. Kept here is only the CDR3 DNA, which spans 39 bases and is read in frame from base 1. The germline V gene provides CDR1 MNHEY and CDR2 SVGAGI. About this clone itself: Its antigen is currently not known. Per-base quality was not reported, and no clone a single base away is much larger than it.

Library construction relied on the immunoSEQ multiplex PCR assay. The source is immuneACCESS, and TCRdb retained only in-frame sequences with V and J called. Part of the clones is not carried over; for the studies checked, unresolved V genes explain less than half of this, and the remainder is unexplained. The sample includes about 54,000 clones, with around 95% observed a single time. The ten largest account for 1.5% to 2% of the sample. The chain is encoded by TRBV6-5 joined to TRBJ1-2; the D region possibly corresponds to TRBD1 (5 bases align). Material for sequencing was blood. The clonotype originates from a woman between 25 and 40 years old in good health. Here the CDR3 is given as CASCSVRGGGYTF. In nucleotide form, the sequence is TGTGCCAGCTGCTCCGTTAGGGGCGGAGGCTACACCTTC.